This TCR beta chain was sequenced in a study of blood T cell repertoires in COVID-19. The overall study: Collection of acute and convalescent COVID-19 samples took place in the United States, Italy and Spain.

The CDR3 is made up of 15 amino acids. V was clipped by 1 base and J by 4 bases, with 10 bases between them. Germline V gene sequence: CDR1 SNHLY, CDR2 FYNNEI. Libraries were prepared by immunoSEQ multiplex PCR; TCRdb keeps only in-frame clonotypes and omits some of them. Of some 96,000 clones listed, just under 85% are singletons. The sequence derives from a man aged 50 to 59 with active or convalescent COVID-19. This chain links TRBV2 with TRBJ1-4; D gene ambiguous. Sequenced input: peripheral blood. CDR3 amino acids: CASSEGQAFNEKLFF. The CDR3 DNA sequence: TGTGCCAGCAGTGAAGGACAAGCCTTTAATGAAAAACTGTTTTTT.